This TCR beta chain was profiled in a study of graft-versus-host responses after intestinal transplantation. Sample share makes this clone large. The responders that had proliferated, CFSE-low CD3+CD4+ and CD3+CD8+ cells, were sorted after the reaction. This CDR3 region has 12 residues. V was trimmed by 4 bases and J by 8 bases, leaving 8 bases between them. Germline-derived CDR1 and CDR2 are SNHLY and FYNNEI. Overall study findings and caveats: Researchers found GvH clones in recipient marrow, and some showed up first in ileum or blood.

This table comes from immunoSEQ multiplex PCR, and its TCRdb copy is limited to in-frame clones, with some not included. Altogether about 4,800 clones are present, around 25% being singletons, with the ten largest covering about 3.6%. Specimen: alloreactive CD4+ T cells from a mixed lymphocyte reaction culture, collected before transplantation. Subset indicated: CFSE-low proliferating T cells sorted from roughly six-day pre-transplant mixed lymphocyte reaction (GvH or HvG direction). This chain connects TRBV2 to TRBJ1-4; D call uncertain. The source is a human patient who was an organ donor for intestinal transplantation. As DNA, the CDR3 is TGTGCCAGCAGTGTGAGAGGAGAAAAACTGTTTTTT. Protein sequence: CASSVRGEKLFF.